Described below is a single T cell receptor (beta chain) sequence and its context. The antigen remains undetermined. The data derive from a study of T-cell reconstitution after alpha-beta-depleted transplantation in children. General observations from the study: T-cell counts and diversity were attributed mostly to newly produced T cells one year after transplant.

Preparing the TCRbeta library involved the use of unique molecular identifiers. In TCRdb, the PCR reads were re-called with MiXCR into one record per CDR3 protein. The sample lists 250,000 to 400,000 distinct CDR3 sequences, more than 20% occurring once. Germline V gene sequence: CDR1 SGHVS, CDR2 FNYEAQ. V lost 0 bases to trimming and J lost 7 bases, with 13 bases between them. This CDR3 is built from 15 residues. The clonotype was recovered from a male patient between 10 and 17 years old who had a stem cell transplant for acute lymphoblastic leukemia, so the T cells may come from the graft donor. J is TRBJ2-1 and V is TRBV7-6; D uncertain. This sample comprised PBMCs, mostly from graft donor cells, obtained 180 days after TCRalphabeta/CD19-depleted stem cell transplant. In nucleotides, the CDR3 is TGTGCCAGCAGCTTAGCGCTCTCCAAATCTAATGAGCAGTTCTTC. Translating gives CASSLALSKSNEQFF. Drawing the rest from reference TRBV7-6 and TRBJ2-1, the complete variable domain is GAGVSQSPRYKVTKRGQDVALRCDPISGHVSLYWYRQALGQGPEFLTYFNYEAQQDKSGLPNDRFSAERPEGSISTLTIQRTEQRDSAMYRCASSLALSKSNEQFFGPGTRLTVL.